The T cell receptor beta chain under discussion was sequenced for a study of CD8 T cells in ankylosing spondylitis. Study-wide results and limits: Peripheral blood samples showed relatively rare disease-linked clones, and these clones were CD8+. A TCR beta motif made of eight highly homologous variants seemed typical of ankylosing spondylitis blood. Disease-linked clones reportedly showed significant enrichment in matched ankylosing spondylitis synovial fluid. Certain motif variants had earlier appeared in reactive arthritis synovial fluid and blood.

Quantitative molecular-barcoded 5'-RACE generated the TCR beta libraries. TCRdb independently ran MiXCR on the 5' RACE reads; one entry per CDR3 protein. The sample lists 700,000 or so distinct CDR3 sequences; roughly 19% were seen once. This clonotype was counted a few times. Its antigen remains unidentified. This CDR3 contains 14 residues. Germline V lookup: CDR1 MGHRA, CDR2 YSYEKL. The V and J ends lost 1 base and 7 bases respectively, with 11 bases between them. This clonotype originated in a male donor with ankylosing spondylitis. This sequence joins TRBV4-1 and TRBJ1-5; no definite D call. Sequencing was performed on blood, either unsorted or a sorted T cell fraction (not recorded which). CDR3 loop: CASSQVGSGQPQHF. The CDR3 DNA reads as TGCGCCAGCAGCCAAGTAGGGTCCGGGCAGCCCCAGCATTTT.